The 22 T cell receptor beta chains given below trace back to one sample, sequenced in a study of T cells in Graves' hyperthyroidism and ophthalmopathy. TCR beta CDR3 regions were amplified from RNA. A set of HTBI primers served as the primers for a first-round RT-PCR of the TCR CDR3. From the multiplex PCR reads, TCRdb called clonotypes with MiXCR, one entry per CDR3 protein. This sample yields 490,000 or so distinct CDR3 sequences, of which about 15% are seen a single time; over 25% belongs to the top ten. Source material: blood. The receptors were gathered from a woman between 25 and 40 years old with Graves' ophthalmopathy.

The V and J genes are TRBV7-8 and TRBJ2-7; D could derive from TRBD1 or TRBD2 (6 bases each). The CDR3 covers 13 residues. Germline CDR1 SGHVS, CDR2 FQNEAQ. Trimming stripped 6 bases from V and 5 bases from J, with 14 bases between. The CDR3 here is CASRTGTLNEQYF. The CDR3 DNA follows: TGTGCCAGCAGAACAGGGACTCTGAACGAGCAGTACTTC.

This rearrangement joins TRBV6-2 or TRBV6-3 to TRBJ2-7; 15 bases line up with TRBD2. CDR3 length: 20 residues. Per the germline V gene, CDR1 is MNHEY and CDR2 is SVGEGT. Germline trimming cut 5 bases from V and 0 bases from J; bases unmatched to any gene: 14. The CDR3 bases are TGTGCCAGCAGTCGACGAGGACTAGCGGGAGGGCCAGGTACCTCCTACGAGCAGTACTTC. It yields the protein CASSRRGLAGGPGTSYEQYF.

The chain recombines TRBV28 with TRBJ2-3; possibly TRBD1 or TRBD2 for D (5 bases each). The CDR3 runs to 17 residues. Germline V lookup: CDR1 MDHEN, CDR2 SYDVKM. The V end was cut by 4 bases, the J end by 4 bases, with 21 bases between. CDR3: CASSSTAGTETPDTQYF. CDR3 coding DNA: TGTGCCAGCAGTTCCACTGCCGGGACCGAGACCCCAGATACGCAGTATTTT.

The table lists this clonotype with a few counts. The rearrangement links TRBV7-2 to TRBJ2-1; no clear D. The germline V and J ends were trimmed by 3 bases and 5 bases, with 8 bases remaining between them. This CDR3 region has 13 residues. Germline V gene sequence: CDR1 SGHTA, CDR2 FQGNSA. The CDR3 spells CASSFSLNNEQFF. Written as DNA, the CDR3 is TGTGCCAGCAGCTTTAGCCTAAACAATGAGCAGTTCTTC.

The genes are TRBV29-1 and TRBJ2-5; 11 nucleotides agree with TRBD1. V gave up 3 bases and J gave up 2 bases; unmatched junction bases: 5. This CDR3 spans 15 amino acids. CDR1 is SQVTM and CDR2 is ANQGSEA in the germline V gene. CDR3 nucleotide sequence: TGCAGCGTTGAGAAGGACAGGGGGCAACAAGAGACCCAGTACTTC. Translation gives CSVEKDRGQQETQYF.

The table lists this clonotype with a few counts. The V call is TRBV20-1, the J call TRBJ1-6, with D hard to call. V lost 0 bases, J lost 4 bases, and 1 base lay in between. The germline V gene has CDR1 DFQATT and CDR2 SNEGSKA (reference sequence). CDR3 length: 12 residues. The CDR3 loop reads CSARDYNSPLHF. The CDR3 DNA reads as TGCAGTGCTAGAGATTATAATTCACCCCTCCACTTT.

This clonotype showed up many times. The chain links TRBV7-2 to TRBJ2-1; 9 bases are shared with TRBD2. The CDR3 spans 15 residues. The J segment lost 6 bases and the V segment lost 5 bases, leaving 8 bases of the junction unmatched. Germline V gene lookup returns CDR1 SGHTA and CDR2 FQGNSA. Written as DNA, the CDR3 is TGTGCCAGCAGCCCGCTAGCGGGACTTAGCAATGAGCAGTTCTTC. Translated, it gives CASSPLAGLSNEQFF.

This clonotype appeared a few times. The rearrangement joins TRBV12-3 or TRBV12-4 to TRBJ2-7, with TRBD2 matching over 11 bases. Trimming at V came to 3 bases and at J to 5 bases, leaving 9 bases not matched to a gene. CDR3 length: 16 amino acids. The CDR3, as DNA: TGTGCCAGCAGTTTTGAAGGTTCGGGACTAGCGGACGAGCAGTACTTC. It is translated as CASSFEGSGLADEQYF.

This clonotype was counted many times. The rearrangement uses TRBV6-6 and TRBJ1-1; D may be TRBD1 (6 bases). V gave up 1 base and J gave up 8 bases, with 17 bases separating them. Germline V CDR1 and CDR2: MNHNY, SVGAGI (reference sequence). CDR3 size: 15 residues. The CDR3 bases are TGTGCCAGCAGTTACTTAGGGGGGTCCAAACCCGAAGCTTTCTTT. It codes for CASSYLGGSKPEAFF.

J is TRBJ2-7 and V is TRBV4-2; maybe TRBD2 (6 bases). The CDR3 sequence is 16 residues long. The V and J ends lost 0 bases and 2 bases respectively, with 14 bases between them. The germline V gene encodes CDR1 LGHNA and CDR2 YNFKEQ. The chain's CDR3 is CASSQELAAGPYEQYF. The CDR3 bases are TGTGCCAGCAGCCAAGAATTAGCGGCTGGCCCCTACGAGCAGTACTTC.

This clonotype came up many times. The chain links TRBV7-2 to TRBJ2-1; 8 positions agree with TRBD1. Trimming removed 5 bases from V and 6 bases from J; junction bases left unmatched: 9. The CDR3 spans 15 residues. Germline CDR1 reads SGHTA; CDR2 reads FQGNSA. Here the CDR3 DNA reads TGTGCCAGCAGCCCGACCGGGACAGGTGGCAATGAGCAGTTCTTC. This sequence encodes CASSPTGTGGNEQFF.

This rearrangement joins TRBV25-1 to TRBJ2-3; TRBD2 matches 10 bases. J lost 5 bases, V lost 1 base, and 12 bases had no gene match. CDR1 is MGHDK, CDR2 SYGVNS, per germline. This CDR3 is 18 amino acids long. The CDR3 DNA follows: TGTGCCAGCAGTGAATTAGGGCCAGCGGGAGGGCGGGGAGATACGCAGTATTTT. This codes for CASSELGPAGGRGDTQYF.

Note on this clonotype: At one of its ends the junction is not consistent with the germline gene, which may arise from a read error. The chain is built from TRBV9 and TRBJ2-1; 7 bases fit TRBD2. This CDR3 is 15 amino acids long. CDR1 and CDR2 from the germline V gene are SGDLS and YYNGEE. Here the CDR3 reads CASSVEPSGYNEQLF. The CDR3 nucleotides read TGTGCCAGCAGCGTAGAGCCTAGCGGCTACAATGAGCAGCTCTTC. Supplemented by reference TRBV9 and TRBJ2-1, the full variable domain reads DSGVTQTPKHLITATGQRVTLRCSPRSGDLSVYWYQQSLDQGLQFLIQYYNGEERAKGNILERFSAQQFPDLHSELNLSSLELGDSALYFCASSVEPSGYNEQLFGPGTRLTVL.

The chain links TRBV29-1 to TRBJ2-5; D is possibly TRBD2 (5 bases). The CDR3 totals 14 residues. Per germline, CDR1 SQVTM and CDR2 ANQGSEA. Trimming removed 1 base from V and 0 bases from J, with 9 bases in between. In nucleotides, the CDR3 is TGCAGCGTTGAAGGGACTCCTCACCAAGAGACCCAGTACTTC. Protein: CSVEGTPHQETQYF.

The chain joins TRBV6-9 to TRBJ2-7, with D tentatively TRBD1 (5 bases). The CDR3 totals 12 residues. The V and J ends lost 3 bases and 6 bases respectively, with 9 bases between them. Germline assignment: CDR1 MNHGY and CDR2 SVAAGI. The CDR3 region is CASSYLGAEQYF. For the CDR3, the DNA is TGTGCCAGCAGTTACCTAGGGGCCGAGCAGTACTTC.

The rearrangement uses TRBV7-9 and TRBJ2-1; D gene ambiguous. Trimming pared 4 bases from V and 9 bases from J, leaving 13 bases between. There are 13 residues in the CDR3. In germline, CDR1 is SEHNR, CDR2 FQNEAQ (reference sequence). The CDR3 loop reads CASSSWTVGEQFF. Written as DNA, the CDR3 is TGTGCCAGCAGCTCTTGGACGGTGGGTGAGCAGTTCTTC.

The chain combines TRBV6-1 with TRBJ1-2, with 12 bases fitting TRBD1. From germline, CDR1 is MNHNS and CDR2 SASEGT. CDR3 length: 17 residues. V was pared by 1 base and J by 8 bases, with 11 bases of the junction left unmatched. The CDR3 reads CASSEGGQGASRGGYTF. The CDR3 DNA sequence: TGTGCCAGCAGTGAAGGGGGACAGGGGGCCTCCAGGGGAGGCTACACCTTC.

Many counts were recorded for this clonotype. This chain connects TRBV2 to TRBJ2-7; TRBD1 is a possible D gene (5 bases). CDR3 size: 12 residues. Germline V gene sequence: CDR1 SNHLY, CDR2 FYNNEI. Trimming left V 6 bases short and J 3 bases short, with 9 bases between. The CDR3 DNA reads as TGTGCCAGCAGCGCGGACATCTACGAGCAGTACTTC. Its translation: CASSADIYEQYF.

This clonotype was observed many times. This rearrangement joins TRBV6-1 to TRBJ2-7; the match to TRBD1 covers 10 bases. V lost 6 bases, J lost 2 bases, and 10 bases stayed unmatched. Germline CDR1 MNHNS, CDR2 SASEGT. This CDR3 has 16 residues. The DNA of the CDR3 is TGTGCCAGCAGAAACCCCGGGACAGGGGACACCTACGAGCAGTACTTC. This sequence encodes CASRNPGTGDTYEQYF.

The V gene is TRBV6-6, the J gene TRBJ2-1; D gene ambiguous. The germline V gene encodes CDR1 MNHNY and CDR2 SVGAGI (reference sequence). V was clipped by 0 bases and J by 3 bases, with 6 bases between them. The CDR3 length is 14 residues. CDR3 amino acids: CASSYSSVYNEQFF. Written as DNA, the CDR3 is TGTGCCAGCAGTTACTCCAGTGTCTACAATGAGCAGTTCTTC.

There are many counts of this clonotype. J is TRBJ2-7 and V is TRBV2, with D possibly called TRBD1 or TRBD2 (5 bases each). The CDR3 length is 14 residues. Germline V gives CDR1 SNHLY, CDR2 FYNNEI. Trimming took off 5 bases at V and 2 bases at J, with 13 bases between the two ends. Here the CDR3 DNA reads TGTGCCAGCAGTCCCGGGACGCCCCCCTACGAGCAGTACTTC. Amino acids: CASSPGTPPYEQYF.

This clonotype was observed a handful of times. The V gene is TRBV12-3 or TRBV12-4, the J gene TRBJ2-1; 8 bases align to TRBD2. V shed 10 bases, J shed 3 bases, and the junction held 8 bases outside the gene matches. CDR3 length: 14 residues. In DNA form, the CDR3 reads TGTGCCACTCAGAGGCTAGCGGGCTACAATGAGCAGTTCTTC. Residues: CATQRLAGYNEQFF.